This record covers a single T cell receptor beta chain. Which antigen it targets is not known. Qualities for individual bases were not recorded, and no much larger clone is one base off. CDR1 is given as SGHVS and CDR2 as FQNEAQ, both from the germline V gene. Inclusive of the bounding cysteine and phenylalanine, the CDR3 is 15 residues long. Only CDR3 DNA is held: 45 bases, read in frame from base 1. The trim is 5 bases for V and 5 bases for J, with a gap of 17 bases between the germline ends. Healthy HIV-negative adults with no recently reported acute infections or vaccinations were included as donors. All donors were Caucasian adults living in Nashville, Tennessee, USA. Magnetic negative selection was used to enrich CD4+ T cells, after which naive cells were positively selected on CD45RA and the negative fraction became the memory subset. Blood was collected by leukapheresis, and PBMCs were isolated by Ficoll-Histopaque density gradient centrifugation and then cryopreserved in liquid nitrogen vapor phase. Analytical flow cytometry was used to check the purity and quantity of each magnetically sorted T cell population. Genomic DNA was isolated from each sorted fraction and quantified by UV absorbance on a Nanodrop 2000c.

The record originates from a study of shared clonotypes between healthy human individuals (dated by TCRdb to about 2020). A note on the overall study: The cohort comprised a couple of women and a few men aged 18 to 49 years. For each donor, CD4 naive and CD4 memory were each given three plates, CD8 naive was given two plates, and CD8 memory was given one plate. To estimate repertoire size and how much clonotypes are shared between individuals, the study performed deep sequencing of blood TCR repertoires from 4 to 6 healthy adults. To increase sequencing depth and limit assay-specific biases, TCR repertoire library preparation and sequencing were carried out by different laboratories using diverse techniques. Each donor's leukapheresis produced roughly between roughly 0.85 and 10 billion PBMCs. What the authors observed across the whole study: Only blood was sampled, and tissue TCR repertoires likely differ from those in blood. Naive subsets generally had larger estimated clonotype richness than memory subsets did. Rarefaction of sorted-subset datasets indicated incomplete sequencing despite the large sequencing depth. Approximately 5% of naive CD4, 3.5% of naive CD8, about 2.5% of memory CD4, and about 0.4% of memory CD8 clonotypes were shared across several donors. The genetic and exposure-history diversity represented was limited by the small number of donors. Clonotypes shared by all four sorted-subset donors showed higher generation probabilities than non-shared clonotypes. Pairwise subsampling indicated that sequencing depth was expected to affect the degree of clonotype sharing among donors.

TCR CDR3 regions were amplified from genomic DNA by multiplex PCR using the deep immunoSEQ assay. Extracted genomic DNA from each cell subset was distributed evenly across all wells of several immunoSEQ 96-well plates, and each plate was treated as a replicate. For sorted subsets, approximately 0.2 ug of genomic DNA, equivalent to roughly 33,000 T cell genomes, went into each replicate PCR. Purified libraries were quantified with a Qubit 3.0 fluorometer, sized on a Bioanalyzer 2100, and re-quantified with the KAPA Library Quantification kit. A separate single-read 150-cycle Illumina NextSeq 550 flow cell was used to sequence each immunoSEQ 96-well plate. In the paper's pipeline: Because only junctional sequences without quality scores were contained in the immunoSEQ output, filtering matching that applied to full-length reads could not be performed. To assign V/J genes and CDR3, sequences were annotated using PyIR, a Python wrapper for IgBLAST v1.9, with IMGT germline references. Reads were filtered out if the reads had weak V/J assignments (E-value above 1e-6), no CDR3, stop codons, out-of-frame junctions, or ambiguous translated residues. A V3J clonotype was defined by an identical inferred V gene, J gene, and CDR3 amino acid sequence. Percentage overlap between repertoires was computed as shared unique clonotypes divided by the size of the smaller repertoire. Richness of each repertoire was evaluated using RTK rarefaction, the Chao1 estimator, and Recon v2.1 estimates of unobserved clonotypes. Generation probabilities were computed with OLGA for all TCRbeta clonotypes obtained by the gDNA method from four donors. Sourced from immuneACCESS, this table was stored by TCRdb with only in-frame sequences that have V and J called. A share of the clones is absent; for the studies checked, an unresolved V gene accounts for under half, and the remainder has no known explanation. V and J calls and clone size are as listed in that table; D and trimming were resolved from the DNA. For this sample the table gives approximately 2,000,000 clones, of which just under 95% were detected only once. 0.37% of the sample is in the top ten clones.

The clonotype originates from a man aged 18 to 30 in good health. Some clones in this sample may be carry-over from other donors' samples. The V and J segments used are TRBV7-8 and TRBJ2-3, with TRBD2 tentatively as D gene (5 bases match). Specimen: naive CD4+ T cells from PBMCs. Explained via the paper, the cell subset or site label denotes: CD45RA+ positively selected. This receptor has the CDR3 CASSPTRDWGDTQYF. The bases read TGTGCCAGCAGCCCGACTCGGGATTGGGGAGATACGCAGTATTTT.